This is a list of T cell receptor beta chains from one sample in a study of T cells after yellow fever vaccination. One entry per CDR3 protein results from TCRdb running MiXCR on the 5' RACE reads. The sample records hundreds of thousands of distinct CDR3 sequences, 9% to 15% being singletons. The source material was PBMCs, sampled on the day of the yellow fever booster vaccination. The receptors stem from a man aged 30-40 years who received the YFV17D yellow fever vaccine. The CDR3 runs from the conserved cysteine through the conserved F or W.

TRBV25-1,TRBJ2-4,CACSAGGVAKNIQYF
TRBV11-2,TRBJ2-2,CASSLEGHVGSTAQSAGELFF
TRBV12-5,TRBJ2-5,CASGLANQETQYF
TRBV20-1,TRBJ1-2,CSARQTSYGYTF
TRBV12-3/TRBV12-4,TRBJ2-1,CASSLSAGFNEQFF
TRBV20-1,TRBJ2-7,CSARVLAGTYEQYF
TRBV4-2,TRBJ1-4,CASSQPPREKLFF
TRBV9,TRBJ2-5,CASSGQVPGRETQYF
TRBV9,TRBJ2-1,CASSGRESGYNEQFF
TRBV15,TRBJ2-3,CATTIAASTDTQYF
TRBV6-1,TRBJ2-7,CASMLRGSEQYF
TRBV10-3,TRBJ2-2,CAIRGQESTGELFF
TRBV20-1,TRBJ2-1,CSACLSSYNEQFF
TRBV7-2,TRBJ2-1,CASSSDRGSFNEQFF
TRBV6-6,TRBJ2-1,CASSYTGQGDVF
TRBV18,TRBJ2-2,CASSPPVTSGRWSPGELFF
TRBV7-9,TRBJ2-3,CASSWDRNTDTQYF
TRBV9,TRBJ2-7,CASSVESSYEQYF
TRBV5-5,TRBJ2-7,CASSLATGATYEQYF
TRBV7-2,TRBJ2-3,CASSSQGADTQYF
TRBV29-1,TRBJ1-1,CSVDPQNSLNTEAFF
TRBV7-8,TRBJ2-1,CASRRQGGDEQFF
TRBV25-1,TRBJ2-3,CASSTSAPKGAGTQYF
TRBV7-2,TRBJ2-3,CASSPPVARIHNTQYF
TRBV29-1,TRBJ2-5,CSVVSGFVAGASETQYF
TRBV7-2,TRBJ2-2,CASTTGGGELFF
TRBV28,TRBJ2-7,CASRDEVADYEQYF
TRBV2,TRBJ2-3,CASSELSAGEWTDTQYF
TRBV9,TRBJ2-1,CASSGGQGENTFF
TRBV12-3/TRBV12-4,TRBJ1-5,CASSSDRGTSNQPQHF
TRBV28,TRBJ2-7,CASTPFRLAGYEQYF
TRBV10-1,TRBJ2-3,CASSENARDPTDTQYF
TRBV7-2,TRBJ2-7,CASSLASPFAGAQYF